This T cell receptor beta chain was recorded in a study of identical twins (dated by TCRdb to about 2016). About the full investigation: TCR alpha and beta repertoires from monozygotic twins, unrelated adults of various ages and cord blood were deep-sequenced to test whether fetal clonotypes persist. Replicate twin experiments were performed at different times using different library preparation protocols to rule out contamination.

What the research found in general, with its limitations: A weaker excess of twin sharing was found in beta out-of-frame sequences because the signal-to-noise ratio was lowered by fewer shared sequences. Compared with coincidental sharing between unrelated individuals, out-of-frame TCR alpha sequences shared between twins had an excess of sequences with low generation probability. Out-of-frame TCR alpha sharing in monozygotic twins was systematically underestimated by recombination models, whereas sharing between unrelated individuals was in agreement with the recombination models. Zero-insertion analyses could be partly confounded by invariant T cells such as MAIT and iNKT, though diverse VJ usage argued against such confounding for most clonotypes. Because the same donors could not be followed over many years, the conclusions depended on cross-sectional statistical analysis. Fewer insertions were carried by abundant cord blood beta clonotypes, a similar but weaker trend appeared in young adult naive repertoires, and no such trend appeared in memory repertoires.

Every donor was a healthy Caucasian. The twin cohort comprised three pairs of female monozygotic twins, all aged roughly 18 to 30 years. Miltenyi CD45RO+ enrichment and human naive T-cell isolation kits were used to isolate memory (CD45RO+) and naive T cells from PBMC. Library creation used 5' RACE. The data were produced on an Illumina HiSeq 2000. Template switching introduced a universal primer binding site; the final cDNA contained a unique molecular identifier, enabling accurate counting of TCR cDNA molecules. Specific primers in the conserved constant-segment region were used to synthesize first-strand cDNA for TCR alpha and beta chains. To control for contamination, every cDNA library was double barcoded, receiving both a SMART-Mk sample barcode and Illumina barcodes. TruSeq adapter sequences and Illumina sample barcodes were added in two successive PCR steps. The Illumina HiSeq platform was used with custom primers to sequence TCR alpha and beta cDNA libraries. The authors processed their data as follows. Unique molecular identifiers were extracted from raw reads with MiGEC, and CDR3 positions were determined with MiXCR. Recombination models were inferred per individual with the repgenHMM and IGoR tools using an EM algorithm. The analysis of shared clonotypes was done with the tcR package in R, with sharing normalized by the product of cloneset sizes. Out-of-frame nonproductive sequences were analyzed to study raw recombination free of thymic and clonal selection effects. Clones were called with MiXCR by TCRdb after fastp trimmed the public reads at Q25, and only in-frame beta chains were retained. When rows share a CDR3 protein, they turn into one entry using the most common DNA and genes. These V and J calls rely on TCRdb rather than the paper's analysis. The sample table shows 18,000 or so distinct CDR3 sequences, and 55% to 75% are seen once. 5.9% of the sample belongs to the ten largest clones.

Deletion took 1 base off V and 6 bases off J, with a span of 10 bases between the germline ends. CDR3 length: 13 amino acids, cysteine to phenylalanine. This entry keeps only the CDR3 DNA: 39 bases, framed from base 1. Looking up the germline V gene yields CDR1 MGHDK and CDR2 SYGVNS. With respect to this clonotype: Its antigen is still unknown. No much larger clonotype is one base removed from it; base qualities were not supplied.

The receptor's source is a woman younger than 30 in good health. This table probably holds off-target reads from a library built for another chain. The rearranged chain carries TRBV25-1 and TRBJ2-7; perhaps TRBD2 is the D gene, with 6 bases matching. Specimen: memory (CD45RO+) T cells sorted from blood. This sample's cell subset or site label indicates: CD45RO+ enriched T cells. CDR3 loop: CASSESRRGEQYF. Read as DNA, the sequence is TGTGCCAGCAGTGAATCTAGGAGGGGCGAGCAGTACTTC.